This T cell receptor beta chain was captured in a study of TIL therapy for anti-PD-1-resistant metastatic lung cancer. Study overall: Patients had a median age of about 50 years (range about 35-80). By whole-exome sequencing, median non-synonymous tumor mutation burden was around 1.5 mutations per megabase.

As to time point: pre-treatment sample, taken before nivolumab and TIL therapy. Enrollment ran from October 2017 to early 2020. Trimming cost V 5 bases and J 3 bases, with 16 bases left between them. Germline CDR1 and CDR2: MNHNS and SASEGT. The CDR3 runs 15 residues. The immunoSEQ assay was v3. Each library reached about 2.1 million read pairs, or 5-6 million at deep level. Assay used: immunoSEQ multiplex PCR; TCRdb lists only in-frame clones, some missing. The sample includes 9,500 to 15,000 clones, 80% of them seen just once. The source is a person between 25 and 79 years old with non-small cell lung cancer. V usage is TRBV6-1 and J usage is TRBJ1-2; D is unclear. This specimen was blood, taken at baseline. The CDR3 is CASSRALLGDYGYTF. The CDR3 nucleotides are TGTGCCAGCAGTCGGGCCCTCCTCGGAGACTATGGCTACACCTTC.